What follows are 25 T cell receptor beta chains derived from one specimen sequenced in a study of Ad26.COV2.S vaccination and SARS-CoV-2 variants. Treatment of the sample: about 20 received Ad26.COV2.S at low or high dose, single or two shots; roughly five received placebo; per-sample allocation not given. Material that was analyzed had been drawn on day 63 after the first vaccine or placebo injection. Sequencing was performed with immunoSEQ multiplex PCR; in TCRdb, only in-frame clones are kept and a portion is missing. The sample lists approximately 360,000 clones, about 80% occurring once. The specimen was peripheral blood, collected in a trial of Ad26.COV2.S vaccine versus placebo. These TCRs come from a person between 18 and 60 years old who received the Ad26.COV2.S COVID-19 vaccine or a placebo.

The chain employs TRBV7-6 and TRBJ2-1; 9 bases are shared with TRBD2. The CDR3 extends over 13 amino acids. With 3 bases clipped from V and 14 bases from J, the junction kept 8 bases outside the gene matches. Germline CDR1 SGHVS, CDR2 FNYEAQ. Here the CDR3 reads CASSLRWTSVEFF. CDR3 nucleotides: TGTGCCAGCAGCTTGCGCTGGACTAGCGTCGAGTTCTTC.

This clone appeared a single time. The chain recombines TRBV18 with TRBJ1-2; TRBD1 might be the D (5 bases). This CDR3 has 13 residues. Trimming shortened V by 0 bases and J by 7 bases, and 9 bases separated the two germline ends. CDR1 is KGHSH, CDR2 LQKENI, per germline. The CDR3 DNA reads TGTGCCAGCTCACCACCGGGGCCGTCTGGCTACACCTTC. This translates into CASSPPGPSGYTF. The complete variable domain, with remaining parts taken from reference TRBV18 and TRBJ1-2, reads NAGVMQNPRHLVRRRGQEARLRCSPMKGHSHVYWYRQLPEEGLKFMVYLQKENIIDESGMPKERFSAEFPKEGPSILRIQQVVRGDSAAYFCASSPPGPSGYTFGSGTRLTVV.

This chain joins TRBV5-4 and TRBJ2-2, with 9 bases lining up with TRBD2. V gave up 4 bases and J gave up 6 bases; unmatched junction bases: 10. Germline-derived CDR1 and CDR2 are SGHNT and YYREEE (reference sequence). The CDR3 runs to 16 residues. CDR3: CASSPGTSLFAGELFF. The CDR3, as DNA: TGTGCCAGCAGCCCCGGGACTAGCCTTTTTGCCGGGGAGCTGTTTTTT.

The chain combines TRBV29-1 with TRBJ2-7, with TRBD1 matching over 7 bases. The trim removed 6 bases at V and 5 bases at J, leaving 7 bases unmatched. CDR3 length: 12 amino acids. Per germline, CDR1 SQVTM and CDR2 ANQGSEA. This CDR3 reads CSVNRGSDEQYF. For the CDR3, the DNA is TGCAGCGTCAACAGGGGTTCGGACGAGCAGTACTTC.

The chain joins TRBV6-6 to TRBJ1-5, with D possibly TRBD1 on 6 matching bases. This CDR3 is built from 13 residues. Germline CDR1 is MNHNY and CDR2 is SVGAGI (reference sequence). V dropped 8 bases and J dropped 2 bases, with 10 bases sitting between them. In DNA form, the CDR3 reads TGTGCCAGCTACAGGGATGGCAATCAGCCCCAGCATTTT. Its translation: CASYRDGNQPQHF.

The rearrangement links TRBV5-1 to TRBJ2-1; 8 bases are a match to TRBD1. Germline V gene lookup returns CDR1 SGHRS and CDR2 YFSETQ. CDR3 length equals 13 residues. The J segment lost 9 bases and the V segment lost 3 bases, leaving 5 bases of the junction unmatched. CDR3 residues: CASSSGTGREQFF. CDR3 nucleotides: TGCGCCAGCAGCTCCGGGACAGGTCGTGAGCAGTTCTTC.

The rearrangement links TRBV2 to TRBJ2-2; TRBD2 might be the D (6 bases). V was trimmed by 0 bases and J by 1 base, leaving 12 bases between them. Germline CDR1 SNHLY, CDR2 FYNNEI. CDR3 length: 17 amino acids. This CDR3 is CASSEAWRGLNTGELFF. The DNA of the CDR3 is TGTGCCAGCAGTGAAGCGTGGCGGGGCCTGAACACCGGGGAGCTGTTTTTT.

The genes are TRBV6-6 and TRBJ2-7; 9 nucleotides match TRBD1. J lost 5 bases, V lost 6 bases, and 14 bases had no gene match. CDR1 MNHNY and CDR2 SVGAGI come from the germline V gene (reference sequence). CDR3 length equals 16 residues. For the CDR3, the DNA is TGTGCCAGCAGCGCAGCCGGGACAGGGAGTTCCAACGAGCAGTACTTC. Translation: CASSAAGTGSSNEQYF.

The chain has TRBV15 and TRBJ2-5; TRBD2 might be the D (6 bases). In germline, CDR1 is LNHNV, CDR2 YYDKDF (reference sequence). CDR3 length: 15 amino acids. Trimming left V 0 bases short and J 6 bases short, with 14 bases between. The CDR3 sequence: CATSRDLSGGKTQYF. Written as DNA, the CDR3 is TGTGCCACCAGCAGAGATCTTTCCGGGGGAAAGACCCAGTACTTC.

In this sample, this clone turned up once. J is TRBJ2-7 and V is TRBV29-1, with 8 nucleotides matching TRBD2. J lost 0 bases, V lost 4 bases, and 5 bases had no gene match. In germline, CDR1 is SQVTM, CDR2 ANQGSEA. The CDR3 runs 14 residues. CDR3 residues: CSVVPAGASYEQYF. For the CDR3, the DNA is TGCAGCGTTGTTCCAGCGGGAGCCTCCTACGAGCAGTACTTC.

This sequence joins TRBV19 and TRBJ2-5; D not certain. This CDR3 spans 13 amino acids. V lost 0 bases and J lost 1, with 3 bases in between. Germline CDR1 and CDR2: LNHDA and SQIVND (reference sequence). The CDR3 DNA reads TGTGCCAGTAGTATAGATTCCCAAGAGACCCAGTACTTC. Translated, it gives CASSIDSQETQYF.

The chain combines TRBV6-1 with TRBJ2-7; no firm D call. The germline gives CDR1 MNHNS, CDR2 SASEGT. The length of the CDR3 is 15 residues. Trimming shortened V by 2 bases and J by 5 bases, and 16 bases separated the two germline ends. The CDR3 DNA follows: TGTGCCAGCAGTGAAAGAAGGTCGAATTCCCACGAGCAGTACTTC. It specifies CASSERRSNSHEQYF.

V and J are TRBV5-1 and TRBJ2-4; D call uncertain. Germline V CDR1 and CDR2: SGHRS, YFSETQ. Trimming took 0 bases from V and 3 from J, leaving 7 bases between them. CDR3 length: 14 residues. The CDR3 nucleotides are TGCGCCAGCAGCTTGGCGCTGGACAAAAACATTCAGTACTTC. It encodes CASSLALDKNIQYF.

The chain has TRBV24-1 and TRBJ2-7; 9 bases map to TRBD1. The trim removed 3 bases at V and 6 bases at J, leaving 8 bases unmatched. This CDR3 spans 15 amino acids. The germline V gene has CDR1 KGHDR and CDR2 SFDVKD. CDR3 in amino acids: CATSDPGQGVGEQYF. CDR3 bases: TGTGCCACCAGTGATCCGGGACAGGGAGTCGGCGAGCAGTACTTC.

The rearrangement links TRBV7-3 to TRBJ2-1, with 13 bases lining up with TRBD2. This CDR3 has 18 residues. Germline CDR1 SGHTA, CDR2 FQGTGA. V trimming: 7 bases; J trimming: 6 bases; junction bases outside the gene matches: 15. The CDR3 DNA is TGTGCCAGCATTTTTCCGGGACTAGCGGGACGTATTGGCAATGAGCAGTTCTTC. It codes for CASIFPGLAGRIGNEQFF.

The chain combines TRBV5-1 with TRBJ2-6; 8 nucleotides line up with TRBD1. CDR3 length equals 15 residues. From germline, CDR1 is SGHRS and CDR2 YFSETQ. The J segment lost 4 bases and the V segment lost 6 bases, leaving 6 bases of the junction unmatched. The CDR3 sequence: CASTSDRAGANVLTF. CDR3 DNA sequence: TGCGCCAGCACCTCGGACAGGGCCGGGGCCAACGTCCTGACTTTC.

This chain uses TRBV5-1 with TRBJ1-1; D gene unclear. V lost 4 bases and J lost 7, with 17 bases in between. Germline loops: CDR1 SGHRS, CDR2 YFSETQ. The CDR3 is 14 residues long. The chain's CDR3 is CASSAQGNSLEAFF. CDR3 in DNA: TGCGCCAGCAGCGCACAAGGTAATTCACTTGAAGCTTTCTTT.

This chain connects TRBV4-1 to TRBJ2-7; 12 bases fit TRBD2. CDR1 is MGHRA and CDR2 is YSYEKL in the germline V gene. With V trimmed by 3 bases and J by 0 bases, 3 bases remained unmatched. The CDR3 has 16 amino acids. CDR3 residues: CASSQGLAGLSYEQYF. DNA for the CDR3: TGCGCCAGCAGCCAGGGACTAGCGGGCCTCTCCTACGAGCAGTACTTC.

The V call is TRBV29-1, the J call TRBJ1-1; D uncertain. Germline values: CDR1 SQVTM, CDR2 ANQGSEA. This CDR3 is built from 9 residues. Here the CDR3 reads CGTGPEAFF. In nucleotides, the CDR3 is TGCGGAACGGGCCCTGAAGCTTTCTTT.

This clone was observed a single time. The chain employs TRBV19 and TRBJ1-1; the D is unclear. With 3 bases removed from V and 8 bases from J, the gap between germline ends came to 13 bases. CDR3 size: 13 residues. Per germline, CDR1 LNHDA and CDR2 SQIVND (reference sequence). The CDR3 nucleotides are TGTGCCAGTAGTATCTACGCGGGTTTAGAAGCTTTCTTT. Translation gives CASSIYAGLEAFF.

The chain is built from TRBV12-3 or TRBV12-4 and TRBJ2-7, with D hard to call. The CDR3 contains 12 residues. The germline V and J ends were trimmed by 4 bases and 5 bases, with 9 bases remaining between them. The CDR3, as DNA: TGTGCCAGCAGTTACGTGGGGAACGAGCAGTACTTC. Translation: CASSYVGNEQYF.

The V call is TRBV5-4, the J call TRBJ2-2; D uncertain. CDR1 and CDR2 from the germline V gene are SGHNT and YYREEE (reference sequence). V was trimmed by 2 bases and J by 3 bases, leaving 11 bases between them. The CDR3 totals 15 residues. This CDR3 is CASSFDNRYTGELFF. The CDR3 nucleotides read TGTGCCAGCAGCTTCGATAACCGTTACACCGGGGAGCTGTTTTTT.

This chain connects TRBV6-2 or TRBV6-3 to TRBJ2-7, with 9 bases matching TRBD2. The CDR3 consists of 15 residues. Germline-derived CDR1 and CDR2 are MNHEY and SVGEGT. J lost 6 bases, V lost 5 bases, and 11 bases had no gene match. CDR3 DNA sequence: TGTGCCAGCAGTGACCACGATAGCGGGGGAGCCGAGCAGTACTTC. Translating it yields CASSDHDSGGAEQYF.

V usage is TRBV11-2 and J usage is TRBJ2-1; 7 bases match TRBD1. Germline CDR1 reads SGHAT; CDR2 reads FQNNGV. V shed 5 bases, J shed 4 bases, and the junction held 5 bases outside the gene matches. The CDR3 length is 14 residues. CDR3 region: CASSRPGQYNEQFF. CDR3 DNA sequence: TGTGCCAGCAGCCGCCCGGGACAGTACAATGAGCAGTTCTTC.

In its sample, this clone was seen once. The rearrangement uses TRBV2 and TRBJ2-5; D perhaps matches TRBD1 (5 bases). Deletions cut 1 base from V and 5 bases from J, with 11 bases between. CDR3 size: 14 residues. Germline values: CDR1 SNHLY, CDR2 FYNNEI. CDR3 nucleotides: TGTGCCAGCAGTGAAGGGGGCCCCGGGGAGACCCAGTACTTC. Protein sequence: CASSEGGPGETQYF.